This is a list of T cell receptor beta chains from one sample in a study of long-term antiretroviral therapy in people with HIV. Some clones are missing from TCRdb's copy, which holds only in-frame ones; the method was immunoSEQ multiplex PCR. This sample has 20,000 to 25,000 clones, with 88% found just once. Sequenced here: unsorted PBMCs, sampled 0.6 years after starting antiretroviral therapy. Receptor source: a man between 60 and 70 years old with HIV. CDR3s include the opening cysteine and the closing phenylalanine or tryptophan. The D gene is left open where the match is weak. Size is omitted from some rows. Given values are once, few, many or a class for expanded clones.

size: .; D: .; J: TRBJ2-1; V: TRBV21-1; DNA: TGTGCCAGCAGCAAAAGGCATAGCGGGAATGAGCAGTTCTTC; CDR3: CASSKRHSGNEQFF
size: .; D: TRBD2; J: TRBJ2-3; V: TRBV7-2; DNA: TGTGCCAGCAGTTTGGGGGGGAGGTCAGATACGCAGTATTTT; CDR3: CASSLGGRSDTQYF
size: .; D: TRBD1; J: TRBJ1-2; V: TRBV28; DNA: TGTGCCAGCAGTCGAAGATTTGACAGGGGTCATGGCTACACCTTC; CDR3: CASSRRFDRGHGYTF
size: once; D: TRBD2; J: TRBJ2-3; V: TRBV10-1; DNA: TGCGCCAGCAGTGAGGGACTAGCGGGAGGGCTACGCGATACGCAGTATTTT; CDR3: CASSEGLAGGLRDTQYF
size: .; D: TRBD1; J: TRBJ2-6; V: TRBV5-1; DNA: TGCGCCAGCAGCTTGGGAGGGACAGGGTACTCTGGGGCCAACGTCCTGACTTTC; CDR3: CASSLGGTGYSGANVLTF
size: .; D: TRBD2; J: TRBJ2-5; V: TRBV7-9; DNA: TGTGCCAGCAGCCAGACGGCGGGAGGGCAGGTGGGGCAAGAGACCCAGTACTTC; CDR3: CASSQTAGGQVGQETQYF
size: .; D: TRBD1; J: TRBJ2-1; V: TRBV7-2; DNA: TGTGCCAGCAGTCCTCGACAGGGTTCCTACAATGAGCAGTTCTTC; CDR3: CASSPRQGSYNEQFF
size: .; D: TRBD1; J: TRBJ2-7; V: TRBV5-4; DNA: TGTGCCAGCAGCTTTCGGACAGGGCCTATTTCCTACGAGCAGTACTTC; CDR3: CASSFRTGPISYEQYF
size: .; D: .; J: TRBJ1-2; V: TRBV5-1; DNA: TGCGCCAGCAGCCCCGTCGTCCGCAGCCTCTATGGCTACACCTTC; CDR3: CASSPVVRSLYGYTF
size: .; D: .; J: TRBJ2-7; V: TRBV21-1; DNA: TGTGCCAGCAGCCTCCGAGCGGGAGCCACTTTAGAGCAGTACTTC; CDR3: CASSLRAGATLEQYF
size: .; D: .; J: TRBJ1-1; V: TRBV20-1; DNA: TGCAGTGCTAGAGGTAGGGTCGAAGCTTTCTTT; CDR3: CSARGRVEAFF
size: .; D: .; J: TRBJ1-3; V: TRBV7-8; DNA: TGTGCCAGCAGCTTAAAGCCCCATCACTCTGGAAACACCATATATTTT; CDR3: CASSLKPHHSGNTIYF
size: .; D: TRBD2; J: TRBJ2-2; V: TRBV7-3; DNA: TGTGCCAGCAGCCCTCTCGGGGGGGCTCACACCGGGGAGCTGTTTTTT; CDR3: CASSPLGGAHTGELFF
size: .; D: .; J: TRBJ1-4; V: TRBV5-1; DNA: TGCGCCAGCAGCAGGTCCGGGGCCCGCGGAAAACTGTTTTTT; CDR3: CASSRSGARGKLFF
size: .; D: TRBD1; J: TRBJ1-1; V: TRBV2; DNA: TGTGCCAGCAGTGACAGGACAGGGGGCGCGAACACTGAAGCTTTCTTT; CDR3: CASSDRTGGANTEAFF
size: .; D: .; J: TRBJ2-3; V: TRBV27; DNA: TGTGCCAGCAGTCCCTGGGCGGGGGCCACAGATACGCAGTATTTT; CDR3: CASSPWAGATDTQYF
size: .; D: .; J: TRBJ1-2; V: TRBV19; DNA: TGTGCCAGTAGTATAGACCTTAGGACAGATTACTATGGCTACACCTTC; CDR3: CASSIDLRTDYYGYTF
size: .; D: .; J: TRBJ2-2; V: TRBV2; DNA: TGTGCCCAGAGGGGGGGAGAAACCGGGGAGCTGTTTTTT; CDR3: CAQRGGETGELFF
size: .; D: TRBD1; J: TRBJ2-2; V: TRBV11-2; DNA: TGTGCCAGCAGCATCTTAGGGGGCGATTTAGACACCGGGGAGCTGTTTTTT; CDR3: CASSILGGDLDTGELFF
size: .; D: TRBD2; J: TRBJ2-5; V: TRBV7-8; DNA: TGTGCCAGCAGCTTCGGAGCGGGGGGACAAGAGACCCAGTACTTC; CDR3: CASSFGAGGQETQYF
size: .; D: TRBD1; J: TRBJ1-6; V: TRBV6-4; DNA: TGTGCCAGCAGCCTACAGGGGGCAGGGGATTCACCCCTCCACTTT; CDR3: CASSLQGAGDSPLHF
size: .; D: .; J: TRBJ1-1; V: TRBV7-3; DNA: TGTGCCAGCAGCTTAGACGGGACACCTAACACTGAAGCTTTCTTT; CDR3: CASSLDGTPNTEAFF
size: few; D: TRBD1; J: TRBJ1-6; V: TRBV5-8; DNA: TGTGCCAGCAGCTTGCCAGCAGGGACAGCGAGGAATTCACCCCTCCACTTT; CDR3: CASSLPAGTARNSPLHF
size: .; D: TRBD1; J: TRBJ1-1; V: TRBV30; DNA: TGTGCCTGGGGGACAGGAGTATACACTGAAGCTTTCTTT; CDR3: CAWGTGVYTEAFF
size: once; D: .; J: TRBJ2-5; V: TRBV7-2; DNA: TGTGCCAGCCGGCGGGGAGAGACCCAGTACTTC; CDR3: CASRRGETQYF
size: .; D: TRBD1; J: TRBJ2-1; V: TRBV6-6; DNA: TGTGCCAGCACTTACCTACAGGGGTACAATGAGCAGTTCTTC; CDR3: CASTYLQGYNEQFF
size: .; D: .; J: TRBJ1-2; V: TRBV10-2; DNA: TGCGCCAGCAGTGAGTCATCGGGGCAAGTCAACACCTTC; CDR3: CASSESSGQVNTF